The T cell receptor (beta chain) described here comes from a study of identical twins. TCRdb ran MiXCR on the 5' RACE reads and lists one entry per CDR3 protein. The table has about 900,000 distinct CDR3 sequences, roughly 12% seen once. CDR1 is PRHDT and CDR2 is FYEKMQ in the germline V gene (reference sequence). The CDR3 has 15 residues. The V and J ends lost 1 base and 7 bases, in that order; junction bases with no gene match: 7. The same data also went into a second study, on yellow fever vaccine responses in identical twins.

The specimen was PBMCs. This chain joins TRBV13 and TRBJ2-1; 7 bases agree with TRBD1. The TCR comes from a young woman in good health. CDR3: CASSLEGGALNEQFF. As DNA, the CDR3 is TGTGCCAGCAGCTTAGAAGGGGGCGCATTAAATGAGCAGTTCTTC.